This TCR beta chain emerged from a study of blood T cells in healthy people across ages. Per the germline V gene, CDR1 is SGHAT and CDR2 is FQNNGV. The CDR3 runs to 14 residues. Details on this clonotype: The junction differs from germline at one of its ends, possibly a read error.

Next came a second PCR, run for about 6 to 12 cycles, which used a sample-barcoded 5' primer along with a J-beta primer mix. TCRdb ran MiXCR on the 5' RACE reads and lists one entry per CDR3 protein. The sample includes about 1.4 million distinct CDR3 sequences, roughly 64% of them seen just once. The sequenced sample was blood. This receptor was taken from a man between 18 and 35 years old in good health. The V call is TRBV11-2, the J call TRBJ1-5; possible D gene TRBD1, 5 bases. DNA for the CDR3: TGTGCCAACAGCCTAGGGGCGGCCAATCAGCCCCAGCATTTT. Amino acids: CANSLGAANQPQHF.